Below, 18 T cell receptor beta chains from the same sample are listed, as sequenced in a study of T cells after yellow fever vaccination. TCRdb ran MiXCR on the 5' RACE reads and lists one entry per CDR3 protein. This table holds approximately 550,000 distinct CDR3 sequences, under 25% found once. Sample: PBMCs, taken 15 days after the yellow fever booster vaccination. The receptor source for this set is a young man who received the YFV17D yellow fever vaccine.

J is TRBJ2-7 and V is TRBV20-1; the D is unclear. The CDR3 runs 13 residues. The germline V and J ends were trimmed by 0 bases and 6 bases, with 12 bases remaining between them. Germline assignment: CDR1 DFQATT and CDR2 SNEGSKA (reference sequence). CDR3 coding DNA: TGCAGTGCTAGAGATCTTCCCTTAGGCGAGCAGTACTTC. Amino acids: CSARDLPLGEQYF.

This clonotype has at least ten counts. CDR3 DNA sequence: TGCGCCAGCAGCGGGACAGGGAACTATGGCTACACCTTC. It is translated as CASSGTGNYGYTF. This chain uses TRBV5-1 with TRBJ1-2; 9 bases match TRBD1. J gave up 2 bases and V 4 bases, and 0 bases lay outside the gene matches. The CDR3 length is 13 residues. Germline-derived CDR1 and CDR2 are SGHRS and YFSETQ.

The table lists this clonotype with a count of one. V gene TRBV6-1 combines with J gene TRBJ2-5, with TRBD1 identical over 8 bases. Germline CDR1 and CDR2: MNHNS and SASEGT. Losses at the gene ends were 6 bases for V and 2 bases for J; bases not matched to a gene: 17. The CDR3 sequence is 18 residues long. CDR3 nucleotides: TGTGCCAGCAGCCTCCATTCCCCAGGGACAGGCCCTCAAGAGACCCAGTACTTC. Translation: CASSLHSPGTGPQETQYF.

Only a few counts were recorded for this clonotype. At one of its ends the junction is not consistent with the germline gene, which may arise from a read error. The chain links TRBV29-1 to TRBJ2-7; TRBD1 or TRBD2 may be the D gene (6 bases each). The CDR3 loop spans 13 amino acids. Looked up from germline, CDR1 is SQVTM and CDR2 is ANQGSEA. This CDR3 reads CSVGVGGVAPRFF. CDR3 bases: TGCAGCGTTGGAGTGGGGGGCGTAGCACCGAGATTCTTC.

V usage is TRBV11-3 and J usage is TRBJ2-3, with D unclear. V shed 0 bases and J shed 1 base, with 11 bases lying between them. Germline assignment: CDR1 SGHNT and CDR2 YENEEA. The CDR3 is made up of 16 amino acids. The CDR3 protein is CASSLEGDHRTDTQYF. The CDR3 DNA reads TGTGCCAGCAGCTTAGAAGGAGACCACCGCACAGATACGCAGTATTTT.

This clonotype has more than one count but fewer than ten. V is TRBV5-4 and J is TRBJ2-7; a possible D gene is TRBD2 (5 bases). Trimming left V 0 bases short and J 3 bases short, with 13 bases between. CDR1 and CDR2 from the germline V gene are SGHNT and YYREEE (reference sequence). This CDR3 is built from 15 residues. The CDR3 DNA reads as TGTGCCAGCAGCTTGGGTGTACCCGGAGGCTACGAGCAGTACTTC. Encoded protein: CASSLGVPGGYEQYF.

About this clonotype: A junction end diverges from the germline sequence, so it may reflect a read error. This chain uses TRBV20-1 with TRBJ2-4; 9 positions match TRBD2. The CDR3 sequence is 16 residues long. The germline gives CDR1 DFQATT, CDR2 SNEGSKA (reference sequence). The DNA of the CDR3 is TGCAGTGCCAGAGGAGGCGGGAGGGGTAATTTAAACATTCAGTACTTC. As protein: CSARGGGRGNLNIQYF.

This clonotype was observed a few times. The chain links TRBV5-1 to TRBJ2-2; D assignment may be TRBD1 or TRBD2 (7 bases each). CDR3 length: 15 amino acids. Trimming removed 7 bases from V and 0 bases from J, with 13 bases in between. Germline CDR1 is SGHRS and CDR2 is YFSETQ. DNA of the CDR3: TGCGCCAGCTCGGGAGGACAGGCGAACACCGGGGAGCTGTTTTTT. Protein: CASSGGQANTGELFF.

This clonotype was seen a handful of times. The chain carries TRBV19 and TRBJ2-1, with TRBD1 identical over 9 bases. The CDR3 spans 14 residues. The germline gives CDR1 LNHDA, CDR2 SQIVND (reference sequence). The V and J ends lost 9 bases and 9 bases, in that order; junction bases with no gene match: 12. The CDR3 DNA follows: TGTGCCAGCAAGGGACAGGGTTTTGACGGTGAGCAGTTCTTC. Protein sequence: CASKGQGFDGEQFF.

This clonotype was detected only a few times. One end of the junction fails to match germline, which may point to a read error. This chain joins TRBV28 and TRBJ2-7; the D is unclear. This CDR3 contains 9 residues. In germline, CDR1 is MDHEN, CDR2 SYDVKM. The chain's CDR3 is CASSSGQCF. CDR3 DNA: TGTGCCAGCAGCTCCGGGCAGTGCTTC.

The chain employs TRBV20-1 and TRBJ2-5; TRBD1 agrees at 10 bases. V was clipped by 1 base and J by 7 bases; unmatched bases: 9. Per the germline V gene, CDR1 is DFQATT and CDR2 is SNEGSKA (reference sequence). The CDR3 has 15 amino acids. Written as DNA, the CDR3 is TGCAGTGCTAGAGTCCGGGACAGGGGCCCCGGGACCCAGTACTTC. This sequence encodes CSARVRDRGPGTQYF.

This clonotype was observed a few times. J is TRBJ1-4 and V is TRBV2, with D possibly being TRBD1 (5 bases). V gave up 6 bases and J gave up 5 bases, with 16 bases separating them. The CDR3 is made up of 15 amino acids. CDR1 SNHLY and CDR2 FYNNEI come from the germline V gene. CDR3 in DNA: TGTGCCAGCAGAGACCCCGTTCGGGGGAATGAAAAACTGTTTTTT. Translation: CASRDPVRGNEKLFF.

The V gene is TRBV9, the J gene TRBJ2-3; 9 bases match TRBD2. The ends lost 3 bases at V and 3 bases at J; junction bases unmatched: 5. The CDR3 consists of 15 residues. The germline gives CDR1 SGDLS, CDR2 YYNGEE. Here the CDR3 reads CASSASGTGTDTQYF. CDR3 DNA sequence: TGTGCCAGCAGCGCTAGCGGGACGGGGACAGATACGCAGTATTTT.

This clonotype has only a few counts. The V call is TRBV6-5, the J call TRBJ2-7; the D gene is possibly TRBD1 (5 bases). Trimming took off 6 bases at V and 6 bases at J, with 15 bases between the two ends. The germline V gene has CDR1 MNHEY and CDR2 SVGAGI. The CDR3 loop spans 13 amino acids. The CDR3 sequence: CASRSARVFEQYF. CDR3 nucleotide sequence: TGTGCCAGCAGATCGGCCAGGGTTTTCGAGCAGTACTTC.

The CDR3 DNA sequence: TGTGCCTGGACTACAGGGCTAGCGGACACAGATACGCAGTATTTT. Amino acids: CAWTTGLADTDTQYF. The J gene is TRBJ2-3, the V gene TRBV30; tentatively, D is TRBD2 (7 bases). Between the trimmed V and J ends, which lost 4 bases and 2 bases, there was a span of 16 bases. The CDR3 consists of 15 residues. The germline V gene has CDR1 GTSNPN and CDR2 SVGIG (reference sequence).

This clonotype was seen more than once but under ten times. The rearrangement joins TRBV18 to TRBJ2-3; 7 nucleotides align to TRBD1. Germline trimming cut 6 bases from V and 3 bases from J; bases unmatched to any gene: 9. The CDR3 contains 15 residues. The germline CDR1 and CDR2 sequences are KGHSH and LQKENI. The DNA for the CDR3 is TGTGCCAGCTCCCCGGGACAGCACACTACAGATACGCAGTATTTT. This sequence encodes CASSPGQHTTDTQYF.

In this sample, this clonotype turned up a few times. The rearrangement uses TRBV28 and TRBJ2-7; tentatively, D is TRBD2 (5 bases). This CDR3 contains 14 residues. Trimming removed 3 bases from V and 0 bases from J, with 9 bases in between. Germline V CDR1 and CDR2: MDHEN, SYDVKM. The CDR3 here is CASSFGINSYEQYF. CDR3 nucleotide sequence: TGTGCCAGCAGTTTCGGGATTAACTCCTACGAGCAGTACTTC. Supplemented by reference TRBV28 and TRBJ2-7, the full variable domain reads DVKVTQSSRYLVKRTGEKVFLECVQDMDHENMFWYRQDPGLGLRLIYFSYDVKMKEKGDIPEGYSVSREKKERFSLILESASTNQTSMYLCASSFGINSYEQYFGPGTRLTVT.

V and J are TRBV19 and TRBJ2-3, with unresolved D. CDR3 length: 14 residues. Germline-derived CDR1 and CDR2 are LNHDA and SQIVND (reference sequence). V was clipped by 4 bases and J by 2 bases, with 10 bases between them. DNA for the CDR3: TGTGCCAGTAGTACTCTCCGGCTCACAGATACGCAGTATTTT. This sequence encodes CASSTLRLTDTQYF.